The source of this TCR beta chain is a study of regulatory T cells in long-lasting Graves disease. The V and J ends lost 5 bases and 1 base, in that order; junction bases with no gene match: 8. The CDR3 loop spans 16 amino acids. Per the germline V gene, CDR1 is MDHEN and CDR2 is SYDVKM. Arm-PCR of CDR3 regions and iRepertoire HTBI primers were the basis on which TCR beta libraries were built. TCRdb recomputed calls from the multiplex PCR reads with MiXCR, one row per CDR3 protein. The repertoire holds approximately 480,000 distinct CDR3 sequences, with roughly 17% as singletons. The time point was: newly diagnosed GD, antithyroid drugs for less than 3 months. PBMCs were the source of the RNA used for TCR sequencing. This clonotype has ten or more counts. The same specimen was also included in a second study, on T cells in Graves' hyperthyroidism and ophthalmopathy. That paper states: The HTBI primer set was used in a first-round RT-PCR of the TCR CDR3.

The chain carries TRBV28 and TRBJ2-3, with 8 bases aligning to TRBD1. The sample consisted of peripheral blood mononuclear cells (PBMCs), taken at new diagnosis, from a patient treated with antithyroid drugs. This clonotype was sampled from a man aged 40-49 years with Graves disease. In nucleotides, the CDR3 is TGTGCCAGCAGTCTCGACAGGGGCGCGGGCACAGATACGCAGTATTTT. Translation gives CASSLDRGAGTDTQYF.